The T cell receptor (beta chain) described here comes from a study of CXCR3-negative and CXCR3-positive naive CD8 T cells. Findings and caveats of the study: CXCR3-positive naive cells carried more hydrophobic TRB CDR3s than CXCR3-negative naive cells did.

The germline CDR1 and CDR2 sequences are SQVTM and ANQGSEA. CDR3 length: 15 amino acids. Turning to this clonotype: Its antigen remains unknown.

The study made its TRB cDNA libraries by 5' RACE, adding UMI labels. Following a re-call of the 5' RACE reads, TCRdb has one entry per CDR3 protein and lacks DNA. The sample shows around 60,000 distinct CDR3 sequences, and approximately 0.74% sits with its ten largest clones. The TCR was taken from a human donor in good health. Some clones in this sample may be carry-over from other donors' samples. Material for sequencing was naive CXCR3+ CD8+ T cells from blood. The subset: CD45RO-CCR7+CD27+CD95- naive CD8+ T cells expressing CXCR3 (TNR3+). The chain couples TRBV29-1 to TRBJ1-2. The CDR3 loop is CSVEPEEETNYGYTF.